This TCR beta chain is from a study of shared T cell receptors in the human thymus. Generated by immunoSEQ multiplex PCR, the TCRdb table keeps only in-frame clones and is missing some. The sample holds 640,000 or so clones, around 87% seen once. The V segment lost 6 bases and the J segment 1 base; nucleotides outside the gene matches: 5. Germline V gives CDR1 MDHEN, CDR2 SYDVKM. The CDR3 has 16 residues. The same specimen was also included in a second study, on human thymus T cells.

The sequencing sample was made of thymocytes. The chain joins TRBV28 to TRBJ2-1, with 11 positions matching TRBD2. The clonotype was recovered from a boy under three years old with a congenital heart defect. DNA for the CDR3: TGTGCCAGCAGCCTAAGACTAGCGGGATCCTACAATGAGCAGTTCTTC. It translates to CASSLRLAGSYNEQFF.